The next 14 T cell receptor beta chains were all read from a single sample in a study of blood T cell repertoires in COVID-19. Only in-frame clones appear in the TCRdb table, and some are missing; sequencing was by immunoSEQ multiplex PCR. The sample comprises under 200,000 clones, roughly 91% of which are singletons, and approximately 6% rests with the top ten. What was sequenced was peripheral blood. These receptors all stem from a man between 40 and 49 years old with active or convalescent COVID-19.

V and J are TRBV6-5 and TRBJ2-5; a possible D gene is TRBD2 (7 bases). The CDR3 sequence is 15 residues long. V was cut by 4 bases and J by 10 bases, with 22 bases left in between. Germline V gives CDR1 MNHEY, CDR2 SVGAGI. CDR3 region: CASSSPGGGSVNQYF. In nucleotides, the CDR3 is TGTGCCAGCAGTTCCCCGGGGGGCGGGAGTGTGAACCAGTACTTC.

CDR3 region: CASTKDLGRTEAFF. As DNA, the CDR3 is TGTGCCAGCACCAAGGACCTAGGGAGAACTGAAGCTTTCTTT. V gene TRBV6-5 combines with J gene TRBJ1-1; D not certain. The V end was cut by 7 bases, the J end by 5 bases, with 17 bases between. Looked up from germline, CDR1 is MNHEY and CDR2 is SVGAGI. The CDR3 runs to 14 residues.

The CDR3 region has the DNA TGTGCCAGCAGTTTATTGGGGACAGGGTCTAACTATGGCTACACCTTC. This codes for CASSLLGTGSNYGYTF. This chain joins TRBV27 and TRBJ1-2; 9 nucleotides line up with TRBD1. This CDR3 is built from 16 residues. Germline CDR1 reads MNHEY; CDR2 reads SMNVEV (reference sequence). Losses at the gene ends were 1 base for V and 0 bases for J; bases not matched to a gene: 3.

V usage is TRBV9 and J usage is TRBJ1-1; a possible D gene is TRBD1 (6 bases). Germline values: CDR1 SGDLS, CDR2 YYNGEE. This CDR3 has 14 residues. The ends were cut back, 3 bases at V and 4 bases at J, with 13 bases in the middle. The CDR3, as DNA: TGTGCCAGCAGCGGTACAGGGATCCCCACTGAAGCTTTCTTT. This codes for CASSGTGIPTEAFF.

This clone was recorded once. The rearrangement uses TRBV20-1 and TRBJ2-7; D perhaps matches TRBD1 (6 bases). With 6 bases removed from V and 5 bases from J, the gap between germline ends came to 11 bases. Looked up from germline, CDR1 is DFQATT and CDR2 is SNEGSKA (reference sequence). CDR3 length: 11 amino acids. The CDR3 reads CSAPGTHEQYF. As DNA, the CDR3 is TGCAGTGCGCCCGGGACACACGAGCAGTACTTC.

This chain connects TRBV30 to TRBJ2-2; D might be TRBD1 (6 bases). CDR1 is GTSNPN, CDR2 SVGIG, per germline (reference sequence). The CDR3 loop spans 17 amino acids. V was pared by 3 bases and J by 5 bases, with 22 bases between. CDR3 protein: CAWRDRGFDSRTGELFF. DNA for the CDR3: TGTGCCTGGAGGGATAGGGGGTTCGACAGCCGAACCGGGGAGCTGTTTTTT.

This chain links TRBV19 with TRBJ2-4, with a weak D call TRBD2 (7 bases). Trimming removed 4 bases from V and 5 bases from J, with 15 bases in between. This CDR3 spans 15 amino acids. Germline assignment: CDR1 LNHDA and CDR2 SQIVND (reference sequence). The CDR3 is CASSTGGKGQNIQYF. CDR3 coding DNA: TGTGCCAGTAGTACGGGGGGCAAAGGGCAAAACATTCAGTACTTC.

The genes are TRBV27 and TRBJ2-7; TRBD2 matches 9 bases. The length of the CDR3 is 15 residues. Trimming cost V 2 bases and J 4 bases; bases outside gene matches: 6. The germline gives CDR1 MNHEY, CDR2 SMNVEV (reference sequence). The CDR3 spells CASSLRRGGSYEQYF. CDR3 sequence (DNA): TGTGCCAGCAGTTTACGGCGGGGGGGCAGTTACGAGCAGTACTTC.

The chain combines TRBV5-1 with TRBJ2-6; 13 bases are shared with TRBD2. The V gene end was trimmed by 5 bases and the J gene end by 1 base; junction bases not matched to a gene: 6. This CDR3 comprises 18 residues. Germline CDR1 and CDR2: SGHRS and YFSETQ. This CDR3 is CASSLPGLAGSGANVLTF. The DNA of the CDR3 is TGCGCCAGCAGTTTACCGGGACTAGCGGGGTCTGGGGCCAACGTCCTGACTTTC.

The CDR3 DNA sequence: TGCAGCGTTGAAGTCCCGCGGGGGGTCTACAATGAGCAGTTCTTC. Amino acid sequence: CSVEVPRGVYNEQFF. The gene calls are TRBV29-1 and TRBJ2-1; 8 bases align to TRBD2. CDR3 length equals 15 residues. The V gene's germline CDR1 is SQVTM and CDR2 ANQGSEA. J lost 3 bases, V lost 1 base, and 5 bases had no gene match.

This chain uses TRBV7-9 with TRBJ1-5; no firm D call. This CDR3 region has 13 residues. CDR1 is SEHNR, CDR2 FQNEAQ, per germline (reference sequence). The V and J ends lost 1 base and 5 bases respectively, with 6 bases between them. The CDR3 DNA follows: TGTGCCAGCAGCTTAGGTCAATATCAGCCCCAGCATTTT. This translates into CASSLGQYQPQHF.

The V and J genes are TRBV28 and TRBJ1-5; D might be TRBD1 (6 bases). The germline CDR1 and CDR2 sequences are MDHEN and SYDVKM. The V gene lost 6 bases and the J gene lost 1 base, with 10 bases spanning the gap. The CDR3 loop spans 14 amino acids. Here the CDR3 reads CASSLTGSNQPQHF. DNA of the CDR3: TGTGCCAGCAGCCTGACAGGAAGCAATCAGCCCCAGCATTTT.

The rearrangement links TRBV29-1 to TRBJ1-1; 7 bases map to TRBD1. The germline CDR1 and CDR2 sequences are SQVTM and ANQGSEA. J was trimmed by 3 bases and V by 6 bases; bases with no gene match: 7. The CDR3 length is 13 residues. CDR3 protein: CSVATGAHTEAFF. The CDR3 DNA reads as TGCAGCGTGGCCACAGGGGCCCACACTGAAGCTTTCTTT.

The chain couples TRBV7-9 to TRBJ1-1, with D unresolved. CDR1 SEHNR and CDR2 FQNEAQ come from the germline V gene (reference sequence). Trimming left V 6 bases short and J 10 bases short, with 21 bases between. This CDR3 region has 14 residues. Here the CDR3 DNA reads TGTGCCAGCAGTCCCGCGGGCGCCCCAGTGGGAGCTTTCTTT. This codes for CASSPAGAPVGAFF.